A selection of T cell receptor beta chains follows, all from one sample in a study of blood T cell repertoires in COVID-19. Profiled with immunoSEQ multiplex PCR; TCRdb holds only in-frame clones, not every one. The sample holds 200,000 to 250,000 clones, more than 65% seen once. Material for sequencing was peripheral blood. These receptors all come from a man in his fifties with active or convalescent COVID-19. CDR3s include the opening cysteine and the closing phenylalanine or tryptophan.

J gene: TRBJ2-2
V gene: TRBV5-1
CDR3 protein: CASSYRAQESGRRAGELFF

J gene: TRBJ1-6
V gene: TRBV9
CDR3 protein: CASSVDGQGNSPLHF

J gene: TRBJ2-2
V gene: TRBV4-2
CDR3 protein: CASSQDGPGVAGELFF

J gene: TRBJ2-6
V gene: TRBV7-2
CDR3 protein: CASNRDTLNSGANVLTF

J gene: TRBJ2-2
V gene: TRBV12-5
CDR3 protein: CASGLVAGGTGELFF

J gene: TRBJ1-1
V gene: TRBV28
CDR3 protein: CASSSREAGIDTEAFF

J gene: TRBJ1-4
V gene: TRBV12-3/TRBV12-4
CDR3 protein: CASIGQGGEKLFF

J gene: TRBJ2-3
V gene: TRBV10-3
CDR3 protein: CAISDSGGAQYF

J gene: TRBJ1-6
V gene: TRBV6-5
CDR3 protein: CASNEWGSNSPLHF

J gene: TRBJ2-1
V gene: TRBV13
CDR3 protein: CASSLDTGQIVPHNYNEQFF

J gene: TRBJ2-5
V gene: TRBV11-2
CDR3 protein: CASSLDRVETQYF

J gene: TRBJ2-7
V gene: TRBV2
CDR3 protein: CASEGGRGSYEQYF

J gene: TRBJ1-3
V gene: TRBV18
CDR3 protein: CASSPLSRSGNTIYF

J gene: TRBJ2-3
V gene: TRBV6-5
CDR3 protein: CASSLSRGRTDTQYF

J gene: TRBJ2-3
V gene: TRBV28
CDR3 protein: CASSPLAGATDTQYF

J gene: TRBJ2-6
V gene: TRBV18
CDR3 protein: CASSPPGQGAGANVLTF

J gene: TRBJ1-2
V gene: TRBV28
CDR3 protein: CASSLYRGISYGYTF

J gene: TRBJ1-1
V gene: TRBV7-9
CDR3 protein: CASSSPRRRGNTEAFF

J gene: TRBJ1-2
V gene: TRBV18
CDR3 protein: CASSNSNPNYGYTF

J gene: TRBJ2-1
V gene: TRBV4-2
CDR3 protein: CASSQDQGAGATNEQFF

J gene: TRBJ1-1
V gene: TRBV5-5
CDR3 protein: CASRGGQKNTEAFF

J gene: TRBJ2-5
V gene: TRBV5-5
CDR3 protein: CASSLHQRDRETQYF

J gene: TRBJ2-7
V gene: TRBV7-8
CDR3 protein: CASSPGQGAYEQYF

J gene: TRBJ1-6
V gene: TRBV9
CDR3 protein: CASSGGTVNSPLHF

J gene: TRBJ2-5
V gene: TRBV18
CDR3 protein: CASSPPTLAEETQYF

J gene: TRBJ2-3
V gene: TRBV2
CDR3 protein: CASSAGTSGGAGDTQYF

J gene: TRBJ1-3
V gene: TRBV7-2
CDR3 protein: CASSEGGGFDTIYF

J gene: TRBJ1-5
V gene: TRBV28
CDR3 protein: CASSFRHGSNQPQHF

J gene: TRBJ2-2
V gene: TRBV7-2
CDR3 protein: CASSSQGVRTGELFF

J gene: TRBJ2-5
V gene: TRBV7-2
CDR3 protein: CASSLVVGREETQYF

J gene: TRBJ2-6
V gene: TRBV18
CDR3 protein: CASSPGQGAGANVLTF

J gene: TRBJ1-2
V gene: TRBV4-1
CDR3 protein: CASSPRQGVGYGYTF

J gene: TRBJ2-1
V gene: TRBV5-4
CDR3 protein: CASSLGGGASGEQFF

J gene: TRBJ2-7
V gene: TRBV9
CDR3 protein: CASSPRGLAGGSYEQYF

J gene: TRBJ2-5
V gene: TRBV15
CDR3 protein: CATSRDWSGEETQYF

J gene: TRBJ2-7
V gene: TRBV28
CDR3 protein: CASSLAGAYEQYF

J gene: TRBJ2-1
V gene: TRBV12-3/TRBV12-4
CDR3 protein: CASSFATPGEQFF

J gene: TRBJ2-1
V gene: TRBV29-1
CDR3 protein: CSVYQGNEQFF

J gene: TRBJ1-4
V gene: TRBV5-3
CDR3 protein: CARSLAVGPSPTGNLNEKLFF

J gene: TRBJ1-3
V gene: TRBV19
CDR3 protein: CAPQASSGNTIYF

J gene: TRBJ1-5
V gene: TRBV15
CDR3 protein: CATSRDPWSGDQPQHF